These 25 T cell receptor beta chains were all obtained from the same sample, sequenced in a study of cytomegalovirus exposure and HLA in healthy donors. Amplification used 60 Vbeta primers and 13 Jbeta primers. Measured with immunoSEQ multiplex PCR; TCRdb has only the in-frame clones, and not every one. This table holds 100,000 to 150,000 clones, around 80% found once. What was sequenced was PBMCs. The receptors derive from a boy younger than 10 in good health and CMV-seronegative.

This clone was found once. The chain joins TRBV4-3 to TRBJ2-3, with D perhaps matching TRBD2 (6 bases). Germline V gives CDR1 LGHNA, CDR2 YSLEER. V dropped 4 bases and J dropped 0 bases, with 11 bases sitting between them. This CDR3 region has 15 residues. The CDR3 loop is CASSLSGTSTDTQYF. As DNA, the CDR3 is TGCGCCAGCAGCCTATCCGGGACTAGCACAGATACGCAGTATTTT.

The chain has TRBV19 and TRBJ2-1; a weak D match, TRBD1 (6 bases). V was clipped by 3 bases and J by 3 bases, with 9 bases between them. The CDR3 is 14 residues long. The germline gives CDR1 LNHDA, CDR2 SQIVND (reference sequence). Here the CDR3 reads CASSIYRDYNEQFF. The CDR3 DNA follows: TGTGCCAGTAGTATCTACAGGGACTACAATGAGCAGTTCTTC.

The genes are TRBV5-6 and TRBJ2-3, with D tentatively TRBD2 (6 bases). Deletions cut 1 base from V and 4 bases from J, with 13 bases between. Per germline, CDR1 SGHDT and CDR2 YYEEEE. This CDR3 spans 15 amino acids. CDR3: CASSLTGTPSDTQYF. The CDR3 bases are TGTGCCAGCAGCTTGACCGGGACTCCATCAGATACGCAGTATTTT.

The chain carries TRBV2 and TRBJ2-5; D gene unclear. Deletions cut 4 bases from V and 5 bases from J, with 5 bases between. CDR1 and CDR2 (germline): SNHLY, FYNNEI. CDR3 length equals 11 residues. The CDR3 here is CASSVIETQYF. In nucleotides, the CDR3 is TGTGCCAGCAGTGTCATTGAGACCCAGTACTTC.

A single count supports this clone. The chain is built from TRBV9 and TRBJ2-1, with 7 bases identical to TRBD1. Looked up from germline, CDR1 is SGDLS and CDR2 is YYNGEE. This CDR3 comprises 15 residues. J lost 5 bases, V lost 4 bases, and 9 bases had no gene match. The CDR3 spells CASSPRGTENNEQFF. As DNA, the CDR3 is TGTGCCAGCAGCCCCAGGGGGACAGAAAACAATGAGCAGTTCTTC.

This chain uses TRBV25-1 with TRBJ2-5, with 7 bases matching TRBD1. The length of the CDR3 is 14 residues. V shed 5 bases and J 1 base; nucleotides not matched to a gene: 4. The germline V gene encodes CDR1 MGHDK and CDR2 SYGVNS. The CDR3 bases are TGTGCCAGCAGTCACCGGGACAGCCAAGAGACCCAGTACTTC. Encoded protein: CASSHRDSQETQYF.

J is TRBJ1-6 and V is TRBV19, with D unresolved. Looked up from germline, CDR1 is LNHDA and CDR2 is SQIVND (reference sequence). V gave up 3 bases and J gave up 0 bases, with 12 bases separating them. There are 17 residues in the CDR3. DNA for the CDR3: TGTGCCAGTAGTATTCGAGACTCCTTCTCCTATAATTCACCCCTCCACTTT. Its translation: CASSIRDSFSYNSPLHF.

V and J are TRBV5-1 and TRBJ2-3; 9 nucleotides agree with TRBD2. Trimming at V came to 0 bases and at J to 3 bases, leaving 2 bases not matched to a gene. CDR1 is SGHRS, CDR2 YFSETQ, per germline. The CDR3 extends over 15 amino acids. The CDR3 spells CASSLASGATDTQYF. CDR3 bases: TGCGCCAGCAGCTTGGCTAGCGGGGCTACAGATACGCAGTATTTT.

The chain is built from TRBV7-2 and TRBJ2-1, with TRBD2 identical over 14 bases. Germline V lookup: CDR1 SGHTA, CDR2 FQGNSA. Losses at the gene ends were 5 bases for V and 4 bases for J; bases not matched to a gene: 7. The CDR3 is made up of 17 amino acids. CDR3 residues: CASSQTSGGALYNEQFF. The CDR3 DNA is TGTGCCAGCAGCCAGACTAGCGGGGGGGCCCTTTACAATGAGCAGTTCTTC.

The rearrangement joins TRBV5-4 to TRBJ1-2; the D gene is possibly TRBD1 (5 bases). Germline values: CDR1 SGHNT, CDR2 YYREEE (reference sequence). Trimming stripped 0 bases from V and 8 bases from J, with 11 bases between. The CDR3 length is 13 residues. The CDR3 nucleotides are TGTGCCAGCAGCTTGGTTGGGGGGGTGGGCTACACCTTC. Its protein product is CASSLVGGVGYTF. Supplemented by reference TRBV5-4 and TRBJ1-2, the full variable domain reads ETGVTQSPTHLIKTRGQQVTLRCSSQSGHNTVSWYQQALGQGPQFIFQYYREEENGRGNFPPRFSGLQFPNYSSELNVNALELDDSALYLCASSLVGGVGYTFGSGTRLTVV.

Only one count was recorded for this clone. The chain uses TRBV19 and TRBJ2-3; TRBD2 aligns across 7 bases. CDR1 and CDR2 from the germline V gene are LNHDA and SQIVND (reference sequence). The CDR3 sequence is 17 residues long. V gave up 1 base and J gave up 1 base; unmatched junction bases: 8. The CDR3 DNA follows: TGTGCCAGTAGTATAGTAGGGCGGGAGAGGGGCACAGATACGCAGTATTTT. The encoded protein is CASSIVGRERGTDTQYF.

This clone came up once. The rearrangement links TRBV7-2 to TRBJ2-5, with D perhaps TRBD2 (6 bases). The V end lost 5 bases, the J end lost 1 base, and 17 bases lay between the germline ends. Germline V lookup: CDR1 SGHTA, CDR2 FQGNSA. This CDR3 has 16 amino acids. This CDR3 reads CASSRGRMAIQETQYF. CDR3 sequence (DNA): TGTGCCAGCAGCCGGGGGAGAATGGCAATCCAAGAGACCCAGTACTTC.

The rearrangement uses TRBV4-2 and TRBJ2-5; 13 bases line up with TRBD2. The end of the DNA aligns better with TRBJ2-7, so the J call may be wrong. The CDR3 is made up of 16 amino acids. From germline, CDR1 is LGHNA and CDR2 YNFKEQ. CDR3 sequence reads: CASSPRLAGGPYEQYF. In nucleotides, the CDR3 is TGTGCCAGCAGCCCGAGACTAGCGGGGGGTCCCTACGAGCAGTACTTC.

This clone was counted a single time. This CDR3 reads CASSGTSTTYEQYF. The DNA of the CDR3 is TGTGCCAGCAGCGGGACTAGCACCACCTACGAGCAGTACTTC. The V gene is TRBV9, the J gene TRBJ2-7; the match to TRBD2 covers 8 bases. The CDR3 runs to 14 residues. V trimming: 3 bases; J trimming: 2 bases; junction bases outside the gene matches: 4. Looked up from germline, CDR1 is SGDLS and CDR2 is YYNGEE.

This chain links TRBV7-9 with TRBJ2-1; D remains unclear. Germline CDR1 reads SEHNR; CDR2 reads FQNEAQ (reference sequence). The CDR3 covers 12 residues. The V and J ends lost 3 bases and 7 bases respectively, with 7 bases between them. This chain's CDR3 is CASSFPGNEQFF. CDR3 in DNA: TGTGCCAGCAGCTTCCCAGGAAATGAGCAGTTCTTC.

This chain joins TRBV7-3 and TRBJ2-1, with 8 bases that match TRBD1. The J segment lost 6 bases and the V segment lost 4 bases, leaving 2 bases of the junction unmatched. The CDR3 sequence is 13 residues long. Germline lookup yields CDR1 SGHTA and CDR2 FQGTGA. The CDR3 region has the DNA TGTGCCAGCAGCTCAACAGGGGGCAATGAGCAGTTCTTC. Amino acid sequence: CASSSTGGNEQFF.

The chain employs TRBV7-3 and TRBJ2-1; D remains unclear. The CDR3 has 17 residues. Germline V gives CDR1 SGHTA, CDR2 FQGTGA. V shed 0 bases and J shed 0 bases, with 12 bases lying between them. Here the CDR3 DNA reads TGTGCCAGCAGCTTAACGTCGGCGGCGAGCTCCTACAATGAGCAGTTCTTC. Amino acid sequence: CASSLTSAASSYNEQFF.

Points on this clone: One junction end does not reproduce the germline sequence, and a read error may be involved. The chain links TRBV7-7 to TRBJ2-5; TRBD1 matches 9 bases. The CDR3 consists of 14 residues. CDR1 SSHAT and CDR2 FNYEAQ come from the germline V gene (reference sequence). Here the CDR3 DNA reads TGTGCTAGCAGCCCCCTGACAGGGGGAAAGACCCAGTACTTC. Translated: CASSPLTGGKTQYF.

The V and J genes are TRBV29-1 and TRBJ2-1, with a possible D match to TRBD2 (7 bases). V lost 0 bases and J lost 4, with 13 bases in between. The CDR3 runs 15 residues. CDR1 is SQVTM, CDR2 ANQGSEA, per germline. The CDR3 protein is CSVEEGEGVYNEQFF. The CDR3 nucleotides are TGCAGCGTTGAAGAGGGGGAGGGGGTATACAATGAGCAGTTCTTC.

V is TRBV5-6 and J is TRBJ1-1; D is ambiguous. Germline V CDR1 and CDR2: SGHDT, YYEEEE. The CDR3 is 11 amino acids. Trimming cost V 1 base and J 8 bases, with 6 bases left between them. DNA of the CDR3: TGTGCCAGCAGCTTGTCCAGGGAAGCTTTCTTT. Protein product: CASSLSREAFF.

This chain uses TRBV25-1 with TRBJ2-7, with D hard to call. From germline, CDR1 is MGHDK and CDR2 SYGVNS. V dropped 6 bases and J dropped 3 bases, with 6 bases sitting between them. This CDR3 is built from 11 residues. Here the CDR3 reads CASSPYYEQYF. CDR3 nucleotides: TGTGCCAGCAGCCCTTACTACGAGCAGTACTTC.

V and J are TRBV10-3 and TRBJ2-4, with a tentative D call TRBD1 (5 bases). The CDR3 covers 15 residues. Germline V gives CDR1 ENHRY, CDR2 SYGVKD. The V and J ends lost 3 bases and 3 bases respectively, with 12 bases between them. CDR3 sequence: CAISEAGYGKNIQYF. CDR3 coding DNA: TGTGCCATCAGTGAAGCAGGGTATGGCAAAAACATTCAGTACTTC.

The rearrangement uses TRBV7-2 and TRBJ2-5; 7 bases agree with TRBD1. V was clipped by 1 base and J by 5 bases; unmatched bases: 4. This CDR3 contains 14 residues. CDR1 is SGHTA, CDR2 FQGNSA, per germline. CDR3 sequence: CASSLGGGGETQYF. CDR3 nucleotide sequence: TGTGCCAGCAGCTTAGGAGGGGGCGGGGAGACCCAGTACTTC.

This sequence joins TRBV7-9 and TRBJ2-7; possible D gene TRBD1, 7 bases. CDR3 length: 15 residues. Looked up from germline, CDR1 is SEHNR and CDR2 is FQNEAQ (reference sequence). The V and J ends lost 5 bases and 4 bases respectively, with 18 bases between them. The DNA of the CDR3 is TGTGCCAGCAGCCAGGGGGGTGACCTAAATTACGAGCAGTACGTC. This codes for CASSQGGDLNYEQYV.

The J gene is TRBJ2-2, the V gene TRBV4-1; D is possibly TRBD2 (6 bases). CDR1 is MGHRA and CDR2 is YSYEKL in the germline V gene. The CDR3 extends over 17 amino acids. The V and J ends lost 0 bases and 1 base respectively, with 12 bases between them. Here the CDR3 DNA reads TGCGCCAGCAGCCAAGATGGAGGGGTTATGAACACCGGGGAGCTGTTTTTT. It translates to CASSQDGGVMNTGELFF.